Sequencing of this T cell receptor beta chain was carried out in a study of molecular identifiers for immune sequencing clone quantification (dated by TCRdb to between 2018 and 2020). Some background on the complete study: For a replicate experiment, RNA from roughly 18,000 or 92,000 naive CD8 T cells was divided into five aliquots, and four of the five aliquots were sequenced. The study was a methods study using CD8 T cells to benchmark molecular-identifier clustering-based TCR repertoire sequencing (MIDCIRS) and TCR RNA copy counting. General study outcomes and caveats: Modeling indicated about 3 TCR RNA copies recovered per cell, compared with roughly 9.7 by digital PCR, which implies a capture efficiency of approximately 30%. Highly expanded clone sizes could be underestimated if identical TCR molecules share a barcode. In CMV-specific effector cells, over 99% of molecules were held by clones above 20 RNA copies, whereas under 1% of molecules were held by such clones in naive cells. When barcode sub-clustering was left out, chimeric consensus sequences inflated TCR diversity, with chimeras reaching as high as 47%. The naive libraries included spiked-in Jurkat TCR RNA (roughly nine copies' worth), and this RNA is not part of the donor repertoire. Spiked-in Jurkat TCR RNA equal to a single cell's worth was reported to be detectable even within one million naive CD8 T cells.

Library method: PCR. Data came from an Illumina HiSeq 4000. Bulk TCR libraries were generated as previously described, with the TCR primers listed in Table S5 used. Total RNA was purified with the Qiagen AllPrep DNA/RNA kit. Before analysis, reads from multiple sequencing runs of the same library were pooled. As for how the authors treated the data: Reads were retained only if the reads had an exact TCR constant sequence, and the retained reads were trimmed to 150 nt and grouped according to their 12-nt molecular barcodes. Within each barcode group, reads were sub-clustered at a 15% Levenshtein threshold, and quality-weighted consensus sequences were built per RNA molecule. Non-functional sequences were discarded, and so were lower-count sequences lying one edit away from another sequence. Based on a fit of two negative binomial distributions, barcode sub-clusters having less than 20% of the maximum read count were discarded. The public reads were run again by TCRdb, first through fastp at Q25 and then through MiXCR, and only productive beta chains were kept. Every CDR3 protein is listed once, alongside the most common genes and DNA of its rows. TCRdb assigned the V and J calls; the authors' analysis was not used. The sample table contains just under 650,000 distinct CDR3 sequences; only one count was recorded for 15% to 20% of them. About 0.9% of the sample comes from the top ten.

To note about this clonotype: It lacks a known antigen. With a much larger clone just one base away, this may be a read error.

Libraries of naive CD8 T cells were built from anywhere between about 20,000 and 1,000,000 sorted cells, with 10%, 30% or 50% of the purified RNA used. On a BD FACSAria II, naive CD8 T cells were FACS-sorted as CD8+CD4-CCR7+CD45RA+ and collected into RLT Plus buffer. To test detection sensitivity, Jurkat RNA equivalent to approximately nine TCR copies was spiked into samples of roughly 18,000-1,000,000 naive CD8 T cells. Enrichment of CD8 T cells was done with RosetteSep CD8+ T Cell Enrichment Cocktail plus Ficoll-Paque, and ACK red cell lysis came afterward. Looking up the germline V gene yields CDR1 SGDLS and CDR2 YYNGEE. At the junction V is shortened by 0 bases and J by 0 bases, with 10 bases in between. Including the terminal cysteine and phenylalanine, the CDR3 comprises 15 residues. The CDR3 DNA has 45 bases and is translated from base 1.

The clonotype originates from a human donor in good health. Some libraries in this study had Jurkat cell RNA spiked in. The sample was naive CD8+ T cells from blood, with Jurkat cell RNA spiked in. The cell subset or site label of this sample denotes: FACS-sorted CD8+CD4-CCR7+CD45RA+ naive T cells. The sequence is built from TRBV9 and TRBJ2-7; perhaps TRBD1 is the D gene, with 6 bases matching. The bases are TGTGCCAGCAGCGTAGTAACAGGGAGCTCCTACGAGCAGTACTTC. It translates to CASSVVTGSSYEQYF.